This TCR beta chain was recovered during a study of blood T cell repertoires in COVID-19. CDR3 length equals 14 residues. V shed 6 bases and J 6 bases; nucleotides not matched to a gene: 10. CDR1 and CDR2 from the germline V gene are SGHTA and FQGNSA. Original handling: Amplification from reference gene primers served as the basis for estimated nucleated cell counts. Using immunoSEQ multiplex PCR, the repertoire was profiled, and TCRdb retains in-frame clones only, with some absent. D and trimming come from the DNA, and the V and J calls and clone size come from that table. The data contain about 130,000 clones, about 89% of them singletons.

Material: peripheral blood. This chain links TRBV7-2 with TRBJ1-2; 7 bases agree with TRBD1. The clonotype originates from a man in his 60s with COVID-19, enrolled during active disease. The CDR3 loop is CASRNDREGHGYTF. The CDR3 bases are TGTGCCAGCAGAAACGACAGGGAAGGTCATGGCTACACCTTC.